This T cell receptor beta chain was sequenced in a study of blood T cell repertoires in COVID-19. There are 15 residues in the CDR3. The germline V gene has CDR1 MDHEN and CDR2 SYDVKM. V was cut by 4 bases and J by 2 bases, with 12 bases left in between. Participants reported their clinical history, and cohort assignment relied on those reports. Libraries were prepared by immunoSEQ multiplex PCR; TCRdb keeps only in-frame clonotypes and omits some of them. The table has 200,000 or so clones, roughly 85% seen once. The clonotype was recovered from a woman in her thirties or forties with acute COVID-19. The gene calls are TRBV28 and TRBJ1-5, with D hard to call. The sequencing sample was made of PBMCs or T cells enriched from blood (not recorded which). The CDR3 sequence: CASSWEGGRNQPQHF. The CDR3 DNA follows: TGTGCCAGCAGTTGGGAGGGCGGGCGCAATCAGCCCCAGCATTTT.